The 18 T cell receptor beta chains below come from one sample, sequenced in a study of blood T cell repertoires in COVID-19. The table came from immunoSEQ multiplex PCR; TCRdb's copy has only in-frame clones and leaves some out. The sample includes roughly 200,000 clones, about nine tenths of them seen just once. Sequences were obtained from PBMCs or T cells enriched from blood (not recorded which). The source is a woman aged 30 to 39 who had recovered from COVID-19.

The V gene is TRBV7-2, the J gene TRBJ1-1; no reliable D call. CDR1 and CDR2 from the germline V gene are SGHTA and FQGNSA. V was cut by 4 bases and J by 0 bases, with 9 bases left in between. The CDR3 spans 14 residues. The CDR3 here is CASSYGLMNTEAFF. The CDR3 DNA reads TGTGCCAGCAGCTACGGACTTATGAACACTGAAGCTTTCTTT.

The V call is TRBV7-2, the J call TRBJ1-4; D is unclear. The CDR3 covers 17 residues. CDR1 SGHTA and CDR2 FQGNSA come from the germline V gene. Trimming left V 1 base short and J 8 bases short, with 20 bases between. DNA of the CDR3: TGTGCCAGCAGCTTAGTAGCCCGGTCCCGTTCGCGCGAAAAACTGTTTTTT. It codes for CASSLVARSRSREKLFF.

V is TRBV30 and J is TRBJ1-6; D not resolved. V shed 7 bases and J shed 4 bases, with 8 bases lying between them. This CDR3 is 12 amino acids long. Germline assignment: CDR1 GTSNPN and CDR2 SVGIG (reference sequence). The CDR3 loop reads CAYGIYNSPLHF. CDR3 nucleotides: TGTGCCTACGGGATTTATAATTCACCCCTCCACTTT.

The chain recombines TRBV10-2 with TRBJ2-7; 7 bases fit TRBD2. The J segment lost 4 bases and the V segment lost 1 base, leaving 7 bases of the junction unmatched. CDR1 is WSHSY and CDR2 is SAAADI in the germline V gene. The CDR3 is 15 amino acids. DNA for the CDR3: TGCGCCAGCAGTGAGTTGGCGGGGGACCAATACGAGCAGTACTTC. It yields the protein CASSELAGDQYEQYF.

V and J are TRBV7-6 and TRBJ1-1, with 11 positions matching TRBD1. The germline V gene has CDR1 SGHVS and CDR2 FNYEAQ. V gave up 4 bases and J gave up 5 bases; unmatched junction bases: 15. The CDR3 totals 18 residues. This chain's CDR3 is CASSSRDRGVNGKTEAFF. CDR3 DNA: TGTGCCAGCAGCTCCCGGGACAGGGGGGTCAATGGGAAGACTGAAGCTTTCTTT.

The gene calls are TRBV6-2 or TRBV6-3 and TRBJ1-5; D not certain. The CDR3 totals 13 residues. Trimming stripped 7 bases from V and 4 bases from J, with 11 bases between. The germline V gene has CDR1 MNHEY and CDR2 SVGEGT. CDR3 sequence reads: CASTPTGNQPQHF. In nucleotides, the CDR3 is TGTGCCAGCACCCCCACGGGGAATCAGCCCCAGCATTTT.

The chain employs TRBV25-1 and TRBJ1-6; 9 bases match TRBD1. The CDR3 covers 13 residues. Germline values: CDR1 MGHDK, CDR2 SYGVNS. J was trimmed by 7 bases and V by 9 bases; bases with no gene match: 4. The CDR3 sequence is CASSTGGNSPLHF. The CDR3 bases are TGTGCCAGTTCGACAGGGGGAAATTCACCCCTCCACTTT. The full variable domain, with the rest looked up from reference TRBV25-1 and TRBJ1-6, is EADIYQTPRYLVIGTGKKITLECSQTMGHDKMYWYQQDPGMELHLIHYSYGVNSTEKGDLSSESTVSRIRTEHFPLTLESARPSHTSQYLCASSTGGNSPLHFGNGTRLTVT.

V gene TRBV7-9 combines with J gene TRBJ2-2; a possible D gene is TRBD2 (6 bases). This CDR3 contains 15 residues. Germline V gives CDR1 SEHNR, CDR2 FQNEAQ (reference sequence). Trimming stripped 1 base from V and 4 bases from J, with 10 bases between. CDR3 sequence (DNA): TGTGCCAGCAGCTTAGAGGGAGGACGCACCGGGGAGCTGTTTTTT. This translates into CASSLEGGRTGELFF.

The chain links TRBV14 to TRBJ2-1; maybe TRBD2 (6 bases). V was cut by 2 bases and J by 9 bases, with 17 bases left in between. Germline V gene lookup returns CDR1 SGHDN and CDR2 FVKESK. This CDR3 has 15 residues. CDR3 protein: CASSQRLASLSEQFF. As DNA, the CDR3 is TGTGCCAGCAGCCAACGGCTAGCGAGTTTGAGTGAGCAGTTCTTC.

CDR3 sequence (DNA): TGTGCCAGCAGACCGCAGGTGAGGGCGGGGGGCTACACCTTC. Translation: CASRPQVRAGGYTF. The chain couples TRBV27 to TRBJ1-2; the D is unclear. The CDR3 is 14 amino acids. Deletions cut 6 bases from V and 8 bases from J, with 19 bases between. CDR1 MNHEY and CDR2 SMNVEV come from the germline V gene (reference sequence).

The rearrangement uses TRBV27 and TRBJ2-1; TRBD2 aligns across 12 bases. Germline V gene sequence: CDR1 MNHEY, CDR2 SMNVEV (reference sequence). The CDR3 runs to 18 residues. Germline trimming cut 6 bases from V and 0 bases from J; bases unmatched to any gene: 9. The CDR3 nucleotides read TGTGCCAGCAGGGCCGGACTAGCGGGGTGGTTCTCCTACAATGAGCAGTTCTTC. This codes for CASRAGLAGWFSYNEQFF.

This clone was seen once. The J gene is TRBJ1-6, the V gene TRBV30; no definite D call. Trimming shortened V by 0 bases and J by 0 bases, and 6 bases separated the two germline ends. Per the germline V gene, CDR1 is GTSNPN and CDR2 is SVGIG (reference sequence). The CDR3 covers 15 residues. For the CDR3, the DNA is TGTGCCTGGAGTGTACCTAGCTCCTATAATTCACCCCTCCACTTT. Translation: CAWSVPSSYNSPLHF.

The rearrangement links TRBV9 to TRBJ1-1; 12 bases fit TRBD1. Germline CDR1 reads SGDLS; CDR2 reads YYNGEE. V lost 3 bases and J lost 0; bases outside the gene matches: 3. The CDR3 is 16 residues long. The chain's CDR3 is CASSAGQGALNTEAFF. As DNA, the CDR3 is TGTGCCAGCAGCGCGGGACAGGGGGCGTTGAACACTGAAGCTTTCTTT.

The chain links TRBV3-1 (or the pseudogene TRBV3-2) to TRBJ1-6, with 8 nucleotides matching TRBD1. The CDR3 is 16 residues long. The V and J ends lost 4 bases and 6 bases, in that order; junction bases with no gene match: 8. CDR1 LGHDT and CDR2 YNNKEL come from the germline V gene (reference sequence). The chain's CDR3 is CASSPGQGSPNSPLHF. The DNA of the CDR3 is TGTGCCAGCAGCCCCGGACAGGGCTCACCTAATTCACCCCTCCACTTT.

This clone was detected only a few times. The rearrangement uses TRBV18 and TRBJ2-2, with TRBD1 identical over 8 bases. Germline lookup yields CDR1 KGHSH and CDR2 LQKENI. Trimming took 3 bases from V and 5 from J; bases not matched to a gene: 8. The CDR3 spans 16 residues. The CDR3 loop reads CASSPQDRGRTGELFF. The CDR3 DNA reads TGTGCCAGCTCACCCCAAGACAGGGGAAGGACCGGGGAGCTGTTTTTT.

The genes are TRBV6-5 and TRBJ2-7; D possibly corresponds to TRBD1 (6 bases). The CDR3 has 15 amino acids. V lost 4 bases to trimming and J lost 0 bases, with 13 bases between them. The germline V gene encodes CDR1 MNHEY and CDR2 SVGAGI. CDR3 bases: TGTGCCAGCAGTTTATTCCAGGGGAGCTCCTACGAGCAGTACTTC. It yields the protein CASSLFQGSSYEQYF.

V usage is TRBV12-3 or TRBV12-4 and J usage is TRBJ1-1, with D perhaps TRBD1 (5 bases). Trimming cost V 3 bases and J 6 bases, with 11 bases left between them. The CDR3 loop spans 13 amino acids. DNA of the CDR3: TGTGCCAGCAGTTTGAACGGGGGTTCTGAAGCTTTCTTT. Residues: CASSLNGGSEAFF.

This sequence joins TRBV10-3 and TRBJ1-1; 7 nucleotides match TRBD1. V shed 6 bases and J 4 bases; nucleotides not matched to a gene: 8. Germline V gives CDR1 ENHRY, CDR2 SYGVKD. This CDR3 comprises 14 residues. The CDR3 protein is CAISWVQGGTEAFF. CDR3 nucleotides: TGTGCCATCAGCTGGGTTCAGGGGGGCACTGAAGCTTTCTTT.